Presented here are 12 T cell receptor beta chains from one specimen sequenced in a study of blood T cell repertoires in COVID-19. Assay used: immunoSEQ multiplex PCR; TCRdb lists only in-frame clones, some missing. Of about 45,000 clones in the sample, around 80% are singletons; the top ten hold 15% to 20%. Sequencing was done on a sample of peripheral blood. The origin of the receptors is a man between 65 and 85 years old with acute or convalescent COVID-19.

V and J are TRBV7-2 and TRBJ1-1; TRBD1 is a possible D gene (6 bases). Trimming left V 5 bases short and J 8 bases short, with 15 bases between. The length of the CDR3 is 13 residues. The germline CDR1 and CDR2 sequences are SGHTA and FQGNSA. CDR3 sequence (DNA): TGTGCCAGCAGCCAACAGGGACGGGGAGAAGCTTTCTTT. This encodes CASSQQGRGEAFF.

This chain uses TRBV28 with TRBJ2-1; TRBD2 matches 12 bases. CDR3 length: 16 residues. Germline CDR1 MDHEN, CDR2 SYDVKM. The V gene end was trimmed by 6 bases and the J gene end by 2 bases; junction bases not matched to a gene: 5. The CDR3 DNA is TGTGCCAGCAGATCACTAGCGGGGGGTCCCTACAATGAGCAGTTCTTC. This gives the protein CASRSLAGGPYNEQFF.

The chain employs TRBV4-2 and TRBJ1-3; D possibly corresponds to TRBD1 (6 bases). Trimming removed 1 base from V and 2 bases from J, with 9 bases in between. Germline values: CDR1 LGHNA, CDR2 YNFKEQ. CDR3 length: 15 amino acids. This CDR3 reads CASSQVGGPGNTIYF. The CDR3 nucleotides are TGTGCCAGCAGCCAAGTAGGGGGTCCTGGAAACACCATATATTTT.

This chain links TRBV28 with TRBJ2-3, with D uncertain. There are 14 residues in the CDR3. The V gene's germline CDR1 is MDHEN and CDR2 SYDVKM. V gave up 1 base and J gave up 1 base, with 6 bases separating them. The CDR3 DNA is TGTGCCAGCAGTTTATCCTATGGCACAGATACGCAGTATTTT. Translating gives CASSLSYGTDTQYF.

The rearrangement links TRBV4-1 to TRBJ1-2, with D hard to call. Germline values: CDR1 MGHRA, CDR2 YSYEKL. The CDR3 totals 14 residues. Trimming removed 0 bases from V and 8 bases from J, with 13 bases in between. DNA for the CDR3: TGCGCCAGCAGCCAAGAGCAGAGGGTTGGCGGCTACACCTTC. Protein sequence: CASSQEQRVGGYTF.

V gene TRBV5-1 combines with J gene TRBJ1-3; TRBD1 agrees at 9 bases. Germline CDR1 SGHRS, CDR2 YFSETQ. There are 18 residues in the CDR3. V was pared by 4 bases and J by 0 bases, with 11 bases of the junction left unmatched. The CDR3 sequence is CASSLSGTGPVSGNTIYF. CDR3 in DNA: TGCGCCAGCAGCCTGTCCGGGACAGGGCCTGTCTCTGGAAACACCATATATTTT.

This clone was detected only a few times. This chain joins TRBV18 and TRBJ1-5; tentatively, D is TRBD1 (5 bases). This CDR3 region has 16 residues. Germline V CDR1 and CDR2: KGHSH, LQKENI. The V and J ends lost 1 base and 3 bases respectively, with 13 bases between them. This CDR3 reads CASSPLRVSNNQPQHF. CDR3 coding DNA: TGTGCCAGCTCACCACTCAGGGTCTCGAACAATCAGCCCCAGCATTTT.

This clone appeared a few times. The genes are TRBV19 and TRBJ1-1; D remains ambiguous. The CDR3 contains 15 residues. The V and J ends lost 6 bases and 0 bases respectively, with 14 bases between them. The germline V gene has CDR1 LNHDA and CDR2 SQIVND (reference sequence). The CDR3 DNA follows: TGTGCCAGTAGAGACACCTACTCCTTGAACACTGAAGCTTTCTTT. Protein: CASRDTYSLNTEAFF.

The genes are TRBV6-2 or TRBV6-3 and TRBJ2-2; tentatively, D is TRBD2 (6 bases). V lost 4 bases and J lost 6, with 18 bases in between. Germline V gene data show CDR1 as MNHEY and CDR2 as SVGEGT. This CDR3 region has 16 residues. In DNA, the CDR3 is TGTGCCAGCAGTTCCGAGACTAGGACTTACTCCGGGGAGCTGTTTTTT. Encoded protein: CASSSETRTYSGELFF.

The rearrangement joins TRBV7-2 to TRBJ2-3; 9 positions match TRBD2. The CDR3 covers 17 residues. From germline, CDR1 is SGHTA and CDR2 FQGNSA. The V and J ends lost 1 base and 4 bases, in that order; junction bases with no gene match: 9. CDR3 in DNA: TGTGCCAGCAGCTTAGTTTCGGGGCGGGGGGGACCAGATACGCAGTATTTT. Protein sequence: CASSLVSGRGGPDTQYF.

This chain joins TRBV4-1 and TRBJ1-2, with D hard to call. There are 13 residues in the CDR3. Germline V gene lookup returns CDR1 MGHRA and CDR2 YSYEKL. Trimming stripped 1 base from V and 6 bases from J, with 9 bases between. CDR3 bases: TGCGCCAGCAGCCAAGTTGGAGGGAATGGCTACACCTTC. This gives the protein CASSQVGGNGYTF.

J is TRBJ1-5 and V is TRBV6-6; perhaps TRBD1 as D (5 bases). Germline V gene data show CDR1 as MNHNY and CDR2 as SVGAGI (reference sequence). CDR3 length equals 15 residues. Deletions cut 2 bases from V and 0 bases from J, with 8 bases between. As DNA, the CDR3 is TGTGCCAGCAGTTACCAGGACAATAGCAATCAGCCCCAGCATTTT. Protein product: CASSYQDNSNQPQHF.